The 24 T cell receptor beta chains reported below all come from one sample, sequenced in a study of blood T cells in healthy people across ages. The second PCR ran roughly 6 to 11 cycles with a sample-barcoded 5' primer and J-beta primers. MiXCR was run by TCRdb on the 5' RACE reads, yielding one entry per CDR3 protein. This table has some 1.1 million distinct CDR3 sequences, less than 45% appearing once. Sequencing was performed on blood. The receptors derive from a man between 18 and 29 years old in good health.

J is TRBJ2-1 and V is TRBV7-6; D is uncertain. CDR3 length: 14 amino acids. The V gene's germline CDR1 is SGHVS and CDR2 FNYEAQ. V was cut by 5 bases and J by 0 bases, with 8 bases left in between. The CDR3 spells CASSRMSSYNEQFF. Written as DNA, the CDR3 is TGTGCCAGCAGCCGAATGAGCTCCTACAATGAGCAGTTCTTC.

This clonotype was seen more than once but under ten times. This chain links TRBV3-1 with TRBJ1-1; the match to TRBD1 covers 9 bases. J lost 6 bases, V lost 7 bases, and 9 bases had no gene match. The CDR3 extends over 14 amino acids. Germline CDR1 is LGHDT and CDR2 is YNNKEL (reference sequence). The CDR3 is CASKGQQGASEAFF. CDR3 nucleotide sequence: TGTGCCAGCAAGGGGCAACAGGGGGCGTCTGAAGCTTTCTTT.

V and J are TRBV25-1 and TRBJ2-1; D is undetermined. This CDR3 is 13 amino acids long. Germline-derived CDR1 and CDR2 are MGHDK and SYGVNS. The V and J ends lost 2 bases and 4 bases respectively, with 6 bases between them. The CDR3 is CASSEKQYNEQFF. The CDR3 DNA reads TGTGCCAGCAGTGAAAAACAATACAATGAGCAGTTCTTC.

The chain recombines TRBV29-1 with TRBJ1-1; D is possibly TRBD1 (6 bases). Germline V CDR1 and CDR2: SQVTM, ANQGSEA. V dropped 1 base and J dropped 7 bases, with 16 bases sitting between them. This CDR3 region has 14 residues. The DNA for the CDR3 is TGCAGCGTTGAAGTACAGGGTAAGGTAGATGAAGCTTTCTTT. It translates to CSVEVQGKVDEAFF.

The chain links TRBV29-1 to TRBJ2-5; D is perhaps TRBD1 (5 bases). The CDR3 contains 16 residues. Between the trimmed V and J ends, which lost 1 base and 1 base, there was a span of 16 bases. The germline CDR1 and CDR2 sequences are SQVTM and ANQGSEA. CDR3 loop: CSVEVWTPSTQETQYF. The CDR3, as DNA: TGCAGCGTTGAAGTATGGACACCGTCGACCCAAGAGACCCAGTACTTC.

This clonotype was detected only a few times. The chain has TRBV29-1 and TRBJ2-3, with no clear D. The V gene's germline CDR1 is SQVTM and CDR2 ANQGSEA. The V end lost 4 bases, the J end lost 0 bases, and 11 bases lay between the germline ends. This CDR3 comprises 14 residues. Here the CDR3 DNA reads TGCAGCGTTGTCCCATACCTTAGCACAGATACGCAGTATTTT. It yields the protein CSVVPYLSTDTQYF.

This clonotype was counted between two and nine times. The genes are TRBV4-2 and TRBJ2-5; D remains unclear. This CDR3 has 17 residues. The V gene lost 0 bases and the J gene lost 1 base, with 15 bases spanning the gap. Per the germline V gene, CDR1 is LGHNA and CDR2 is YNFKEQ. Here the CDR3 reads CASSQDLLVAAQETQYF. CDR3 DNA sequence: TGTGCCAGCAGCCAAGATCTGCTCGTGGCAGCCCAAGAGACCCAGTACTTC.

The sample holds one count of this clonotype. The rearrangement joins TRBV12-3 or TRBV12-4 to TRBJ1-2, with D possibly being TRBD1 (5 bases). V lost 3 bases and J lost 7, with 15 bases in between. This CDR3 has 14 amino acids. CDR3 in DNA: TGTGCCAGCAGTTTTTCAGGGACTTTAGGTGGCTACACCTTC. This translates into CASSFSGTLGGYTF.

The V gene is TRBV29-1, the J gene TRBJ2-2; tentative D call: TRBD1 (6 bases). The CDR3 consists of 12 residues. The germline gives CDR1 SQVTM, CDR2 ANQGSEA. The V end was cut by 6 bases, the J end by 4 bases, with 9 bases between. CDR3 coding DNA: TGCAGCGTCCCACAGGGCACCGGGGAGCTGTTTTTT. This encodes CSVPQGTGELFF.

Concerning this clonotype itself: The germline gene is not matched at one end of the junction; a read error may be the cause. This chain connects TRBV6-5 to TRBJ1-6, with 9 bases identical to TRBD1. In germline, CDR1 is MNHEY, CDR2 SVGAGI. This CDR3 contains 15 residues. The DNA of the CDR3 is TGTGCCAACGCTCCTTCCGGGACAGGGAATTCACCCCCCCACTTT. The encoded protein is CANAPSGTGNSPPHF.

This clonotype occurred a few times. This CDR3 is CAWSRQQETQYF. The CDR3 nucleotides read TGTGCCTGGAGTCGACAGCAAGAGACCCAGTACTTC. The rearrangement joins TRBV30 to TRBJ2-5; TRBD1 might be the D (5 bases). CDR1 is GTSNPN, CDR2 SVGIG, per germline (reference sequence). Trimming pared 2 bases from V and 2 bases from J, leaving 6 bases between. CDR3 length: 12 residues.

This chain's CDR3 is CASSPRIFRGPDTQYF. Here the CDR3 DNA reads TGCGCCAGCAGCCCAAGGATTTTTAGGGGACCAGATACGCAGTATTTT. The chain is built from TRBV4-3 and TRBJ2-3; D assignment may be TRBD1 or TRBD2 (5 bases each). The CDR3 sequence is 16 residues long. CDR1 and CDR2 from the germline V gene are LGHNA and YSLEER. The germline V and J ends were trimmed by 4 bases and 4 bases, with 18 bases remaining between them.

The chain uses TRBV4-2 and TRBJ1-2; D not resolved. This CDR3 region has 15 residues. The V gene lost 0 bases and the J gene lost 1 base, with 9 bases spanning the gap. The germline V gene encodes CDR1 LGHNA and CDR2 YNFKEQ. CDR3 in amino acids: CASSQEASVNYGYTF. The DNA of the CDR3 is TGTGCCAGCAGCCAAGAGGCCTCAGTTAACTATGGCTACACCTTC.

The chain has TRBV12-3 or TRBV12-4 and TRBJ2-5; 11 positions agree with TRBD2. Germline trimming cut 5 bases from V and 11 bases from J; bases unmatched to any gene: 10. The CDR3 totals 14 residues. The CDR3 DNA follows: TGTGCCAGCAGTGCCCCCGGGACTAGCGGTGAGCAGTACTTC. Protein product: CASSAPGTSGEQYF.

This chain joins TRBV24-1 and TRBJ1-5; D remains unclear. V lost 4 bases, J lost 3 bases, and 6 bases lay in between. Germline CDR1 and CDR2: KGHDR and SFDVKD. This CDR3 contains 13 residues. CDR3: CATSDQYNQPQHF. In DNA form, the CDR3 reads TGTGCCACCAGTGACCAGTACAATCAGCCCCAGCATTTT.

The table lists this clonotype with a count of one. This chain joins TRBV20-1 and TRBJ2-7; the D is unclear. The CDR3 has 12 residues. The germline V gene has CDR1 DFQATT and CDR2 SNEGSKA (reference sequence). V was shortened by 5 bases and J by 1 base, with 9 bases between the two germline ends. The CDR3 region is CSAGPNSYEQYF. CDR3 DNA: TGCAGTGCTGGACCCAATTCCTACGAGCAGTACTTC.

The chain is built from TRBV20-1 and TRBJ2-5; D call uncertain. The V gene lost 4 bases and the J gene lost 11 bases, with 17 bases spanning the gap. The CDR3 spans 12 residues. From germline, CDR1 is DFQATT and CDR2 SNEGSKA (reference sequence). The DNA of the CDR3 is TGCAGTGCTACCGTGTCATACGATGAGCAGTACTTC. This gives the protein CSATVSYDEQYF.

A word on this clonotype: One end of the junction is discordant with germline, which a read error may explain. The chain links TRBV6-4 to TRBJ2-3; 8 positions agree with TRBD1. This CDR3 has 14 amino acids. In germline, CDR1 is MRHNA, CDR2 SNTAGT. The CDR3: CSSGGGQDTDTQYF. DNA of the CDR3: TGTTCCAGCGGAGGGGGACAGGACACAGATACGCAGTATTTT.

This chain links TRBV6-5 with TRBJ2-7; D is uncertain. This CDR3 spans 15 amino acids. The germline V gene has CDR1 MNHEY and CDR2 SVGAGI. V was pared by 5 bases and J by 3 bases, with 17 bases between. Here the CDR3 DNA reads TGTGCCAGCAGTATGCAGCCCTTAAAGGGCTACGAGCAGTACTTC. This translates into CASSMQPLKGYEQYF.

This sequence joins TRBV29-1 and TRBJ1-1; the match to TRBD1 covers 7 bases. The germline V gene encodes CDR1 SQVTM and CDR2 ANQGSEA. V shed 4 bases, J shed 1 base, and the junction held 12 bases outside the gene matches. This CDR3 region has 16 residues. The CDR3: CSVAPGGWAPNTEAFF. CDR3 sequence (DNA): TGCAGCGTTGCTCCAGGGGGTTGGGCCCCGAACACTGAAGCTTTCTTT. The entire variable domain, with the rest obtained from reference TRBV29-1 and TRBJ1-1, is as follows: SAVISQKPSRDICQRGTSLTIQCQVDSQVTMMFWYRQQPGQSLTLIATANQGSEATYESGFVIDKFPISRPNLTFSTLTVSNMSPEDSSIYLCSVAPGGWAPNTEAFFGQGTRLTVV.

CDR3 DNA sequence: TGCGCCAGCAGCCAAGGGACTAGCACCTCTGGGGCCAACGTCCTGACTTTC. Its protein product is CASSQGTSTSGANVLTF. V usage is TRBV4-3 and J usage is TRBJ2-6; TRBD2 agrees at 8 bases. The CDR3 runs 17 residues. V gave up 1 base and J gave up 0 bases; unmatched junction bases: 2. Germline V gene sequence: CDR1 LGHNA, CDR2 YSLEER.

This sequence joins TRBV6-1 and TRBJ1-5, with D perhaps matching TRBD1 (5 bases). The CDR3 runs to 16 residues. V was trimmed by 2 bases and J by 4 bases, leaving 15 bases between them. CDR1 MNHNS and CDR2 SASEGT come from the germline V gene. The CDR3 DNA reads TGTGCCAGCAGTGAATTGGTAGGGGCCCAAAATCAGCCCCAGCATTTT. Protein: CASSELVGAQNQPQHF.

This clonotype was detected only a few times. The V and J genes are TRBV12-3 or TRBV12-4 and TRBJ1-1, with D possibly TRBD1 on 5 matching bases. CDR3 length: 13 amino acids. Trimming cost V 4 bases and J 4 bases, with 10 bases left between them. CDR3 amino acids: CASSWGGGTEAFF. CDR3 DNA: TGTGCCAGCAGTTGGGGGGGGGGCACTGAAGCTTTCTTT.

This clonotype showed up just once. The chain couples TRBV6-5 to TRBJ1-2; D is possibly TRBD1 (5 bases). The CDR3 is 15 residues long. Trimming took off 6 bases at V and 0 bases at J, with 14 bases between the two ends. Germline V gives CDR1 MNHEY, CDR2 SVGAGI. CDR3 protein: CASRTRDATNYGYTF. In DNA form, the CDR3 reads TGTGCCAGCAGGACCCGGGACGCTACTAACTATGGCTACACCTTC.